This T cell receptor beta chain came from a study of breast tumors, draining lymph nodes, adjacent tissues. Germline loops: CDR1 DFQATT, CDR2 SNEGSKA (reference sequence). This CDR3 is 17 amino acids long. With 7 bases clipped from V and 2 bases from J, the junction kept 14 bases outside the gene matches. Points from the study as a whole: Findings are consistent with lymph node origin and intratumoral expansion of most tumor T cells. Tumor and nontumor repertoires were significantly more similar in luminal-like than in basal-like breast cancer. Tumors had less TCR diversity than lymph nodes, more than nontumor tissue. That most tumor T cells come from lymph nodes remained unproven.

Axillary draining lymph nodes of breast cancer patients supplied the node samples. On this clonotype: Its target is unknown.

TCRdb ran MiXCR on the multiplex PCR reads and lists one entry per CDR3 protein. The top ten clones hold around 4.5% of a sample with approximately 200,000 distinct CDR3 sequences, roughly 31% of them seen once. Material: axillary lymph node tissue. The origin of this receptor is a female donor with breast cancer. Some clones in this sample may be carry-over from other donors' samples. This chain connects TRBV20-1 to TRBJ2-6, with TRBD1 matching 7 bases. The CDR3 protein is CSVLGTAKGTGANVLTF. CDR3 in DNA: TGCAGTGTCCTCGGGACAGCAAAAGGTACTGGGGCCAACGTCCTGACTTTC.